Presented here are 32 T cell receptor beta chains from one specimen sequenced in a study of regulatory T cells in long-lasting Graves disease. HTBI primers from iRepertoire and Arm-PCR of CDR3 regions yielded the TCR beta libraries. TCRdb reprocessed the multiplex PCR reads with MiXCR, giving one entry per CDR3 protein. Of 530,000 or so distinct CDR3 sequences listed, approximately 13% were seen once; the top ten hold 10%. Indicated time point: newly diagnosed GD, antithyroid drugs for less than 3 months. Extracted RNA from PBMCs served as the source of the TCR library. These data were also reused for a study on T cells in Graves' hyperthyroidism and ophthalmopathy.

This sample comprised peripheral blood mononuclear cells (PBMCs), obtained at new diagnosis, from a patient treated with antithyroid drugs. Receptor source: a man aged 25-45 years with Graves disease.

This clonotype was seen ten or more times. The chain couples TRBV5-1 to TRBJ1-5; 7 nucleotides line up with TRBD1. Trimming at V came to 0 bases and at J to 6 bases, leaving 6 bases not matched to a gene. CDR3 length equals 15 residues. Germline CDR1 reads SGHRS; CDR2 reads YFSETQ. The CDR3 protein is CASSLEGQGGQPQHF. DNA of the CDR3: TGCGCCAGCAGCTTGGAGGGGCAGGGGGGTCAGCCCCAGCATTTT.

This clonotype was seen a handful of times. The chain couples TRBV7-9 to TRBJ1-5; TRBD1 might be the D (5 bases). V gave up 1 base and J gave up 6 bases, with 13 bases separating them. This CDR3 region has 15 residues. CDR1 is SEHNR and CDR2 is FQNEAQ in the germline V gene (reference sequence). The CDR3 coding sequence is TGTGCCAGCAGCTTAGTGGGCAGGGAGGGTCAGCCCCAGCATTTT. Translating it yields CASSLVGREGQPQHF.

This clonotype was observed a single time. The V call is TRBV6-6, the J call TRBJ2-7, with a weak D call TRBD1 (6 bases). From germline, CDR1 is MNHNY and CDR2 SVGAGI (reference sequence). The CDR3 runs to 15 residues. V lost 0 bases and J lost 6, with 15 bases in between. In DNA, the CDR3 is TGTGCCAGCAGTTACTCGACAGGTCGAGGGATCGAGCAGTACTTC. Translated: CASSYSTGRGIEQYF.

This clonotype was seen a single time. The V and J genes are TRBV14 and TRBJ2-7, with D possibly TRBD2 on 6 matching bases. Germline-derived CDR1 and CDR2 are SGHDN and FVKESK. The V and J ends lost 3 bases and 7 bases respectively, with 16 bases between them. There are 14 residues in the CDR3. CDR3 sequence: CASSQVRPEGEQYF. Here the CDR3 DNA reads TGTGCCAGCAGCCAGGTGAGACCGGAGGGGGAGCAGTACTTC.

This clonotype was picked up a small number of times. The chain employs TRBV20-1 and TRBJ1-5; a weak D match, TRBD1 (6 bases). This CDR3 has 15 amino acids. The V end was cut by 6 bases, the J end by 0 bases, with 15 bases between. Germline V gives CDR1 DFQATT, CDR2 SNEGSKA (reference sequence). The CDR3 DNA reads TGCAGTGCCGTGCCTGGACAGCATAGCAATCAGCCCCAGCATTTT. Translation: CSAVPGQHSNQPQHF.

This clonotype was seen a handful of times. The J gene is TRBJ1-5, the V gene TRBV4-1; D is possibly TRBD1 (5 bases). Germline V gene data show CDR1 as MGHRA and CDR2 as YSYEKL. CDR3 length: 15 residues. With 0 bases removed from V and 2 bases from J, the gap between germline ends came to 8 bases. The CDR3 DNA sequence: TGCGCCAGCAGCCAAGACCAGGGCGGCAATCAGCCCCAGCATTTT. Its translation is CASSQDQGGNQPQHF.

The chain links TRBV25-1 to TRBJ2-7, with 7 bases identical to TRBD2. CDR3 length equals 15 residues. CDR1 is MGHDK, CDR2 SYGVNS, per germline. Trimming cost V 1 base and J 4 bases; bases outside gene matches: 7. In DNA, the CDR3 is TGTGCCAGCAGTGAATGGAGGGAGGGCTTTTACGAGCAGTACTTC. This codes for CASSEWREGFYEQYF.

This clonotype was counted many times. V and J are TRBV7-2 and TRBJ2-5; 9 bases are a match to TRBD2. The junction had 4 bases not matched to a gene; V was cut back by 6 bases and J by 5 bases. Germline lookup yields CDR1 SGHTA and CDR2 FQGNSA. The CDR3 loop spans 13 amino acids. CDR3 sequence (DNA): TGTGCCAGCAGGCGGGGGGGGGGGGAGACCCAGTACTTC. This sequence encodes CASRRGGGETQYF.

This clonotype was counted ten times or more. V usage is TRBV11-3 and J usage is TRBJ2-3; D unresolved. Trimming shortened V by 5 bases and J by 5 bases, and 8 bases separated the two germline ends. CDR1 is SGHNT and CDR2 is YENEEA in the germline V gene. The CDR3 length is 12 residues. The CDR3 DNA reads as TGTGCCAGCAGCGCGCGACTAGATACGCAGTATTTT. Protein product: CASSARLDTQYF.

This clonotype was picked up one time. The chain has TRBV5-6 and TRBJ1-5; D remains unclear. Germline CDR1 reads SGHDT; CDR2 reads YYEEEE. Trimming cost V 0 bases and J 6 bases, with 16 bases left between them. This CDR3 region has 16 residues. For the CDR3, the DNA is TGTGCCAGCAGCTTGGGAGTATCCATGGGGTCTCAGCCCCAGCATTTT. Translated: CASSLGVSMGSQPQHF.

The CDR3 loop reads CASSPVGGRAGNEQYF. The CDR3 nucleotides are TGTGCCAGCTCACCAGTCGGCGGGAGGGCCGGCAACGAGCAGTACTTC. V gene TRBV18 combines with J gene TRBJ2-7; 9 bases agree with TRBD2. The CDR3 covers 16 residues. The J segment lost 5 bases and the V segment lost 2 bases, leaving 10 bases of the junction unmatched. Germline CDR1 is KGHSH and CDR2 is LQKENI.

This chain connects TRBV4-1 to TRBJ2-7, with 7 bases identical to TRBD2. Losses at the gene ends were 4 bases for V and 0 bases for J; bases not matched to a gene: 9. Germline CDR1 MGHRA, CDR2 YSYEKL. This CDR3 contains 16 residues. The CDR3 spells CASSLPAGGSSYEQYF. The CDR3, as DNA: TGCGCCAGCAGCCTCCCTGCGGGCGGGAGCTCCTACGAGCAGTACTTC.

This clonotype came up a few times. This chain joins TRBV15 and TRBJ2-3, with no clear D. Judging by the DNA end, TRBJ2-1 fits better; the J call may be wrong. CDR1 and CDR2 from the germline V gene are LNHNV and YYDKDF (reference sequence). The CDR3 consists of 14 residues. This CDR3 reads CATSRDRLSNEQFF. CDR3 nucleotides: TGTGCCACCAGCAGAGATAGGCTTTCGAATGAGCAGTTCTTC.

This clonotype has at least ten counts. V usage is TRBV11-2 and J usage is TRBJ1-1; unclear D gene. The germline gives CDR1 SGHAT, CDR2 FQNNGV. CDR3 size: 14 residues. V was cut by 2 bases and J by 0 bases, with 7 bases left in between. CDR3 region: CASSLSAMNTEAFF. The CDR3 coding sequence is TGTGCCAGCAGCTTAAGCGCCATGAACACTGAAGCTTTCTTT.

This clonotype showed up many times. The gene calls are TRBV27 and TRBJ2-1; D call uncertain. The CDR3 length is 15 residues. In germline, CDR1 is MNHEY, CDR2 SMNVEV (reference sequence). V dropped 4 bases and J dropped 3 bases, with 13 bases sitting between them. CDR3 nucleotide sequence: TGTGCCAGCAGTTCTGACTCATCTCTCTACAATGAGCAGTTCTTC. Protein product: CASSSDSSLYNEQFF.

This clonotype came up many times. V and J are TRBV12-3 or TRBV12-4 and TRBJ2-7; D is ambiguous. The CDR3 sequence is 17 residues long. Between the trimmed V and J ends, which lost 5 bases and 3 bases, there was a span of 23 bases. The CDR3 protein is CASSLKFSVGYRYEQYF. The CDR3 bases are TGTGCCAGCAGTCTTAAGTTTTCTGTGGGCTACCGCTACGAGCAGTACTTC.

This clonotype came up many times. The CDR3 sequence: CASGGSGTSYEQYF. CDR3 sequence (DNA): TGTGCCAGCGGCGGTAGCGGGACTTCCTACGAGCAGTACTTC. The rearrangement uses TRBV2 and TRBJ2-7; 8 bases agree with TRBD2. With V trimmed by 8 bases and J by 1 base, 7 bases remained unmatched. The germline V gene has CDR1 SNHLY and CDR2 FYNNEI. This CDR3 spans 14 amino acids. The complete variable domain, with remaining parts taken from reference TRBV2 and TRBJ2-7, reads EPEVTQTPSHQVTQMGQEVILRCVPISNHLYFYWYRQILGQKVEFLVSFYNNEISEKSEIFDDQFSVERPDGSNFTLKIRSTKLEDSAMYFCASGGSGTSYEQYFGPGTRLTVT.

Regarding this clonotype: As the CDR3 is not closed by the conserved phenylalanine or tryptophan, this likely results from a read error. The chain is built from TRBV6-4 and TRBJ2-1, with 9 bases lining up with TRBD2. The CDR3 totals 14 residues. CDR1 is MRHNA, CDR2 SNTAGT, per germline. Unmatched junction bases numbered 4, after V lost 6 bases and J lost 4 bases. The CDR3: CASSRLADYNEQFL. The CDR3 nucleotides read TGTGCCAGCAGCCGACTAGCGGATTACAATGAGCAGTTCCTC.

This clonotype was detected ten times or more. The CDR3 loop reads CSVGGGIGQFF. In DNA form, the CDR3 reads TGCAGCGTTGGTGGGGGAATTGGGCAGTTCTTC. This chain joins TRBV29-1 and TRBJ2-1; either TRBD1 or TRBD2 may supply D (5 bases each). The CDR3 consists of 11 residues. CDR1 and CDR2 from the germline V gene are SQVTM and ANQGSEA. The V end was cut by 4 bases, the J end by 12 bases, with 13 bases between.

The CDR3, as DNA: TGCGCCAGCAGCTTGCGTACTAGCGGGACCATTCAAGAGACCCAGTACTTC. Translating it yields CASSLRTSGTIQETQYF. V usage is TRBV5-1 and J usage is TRBJ2-5; 10 positions agree with TRBD2. Germline CDR1 is SGHRS and CDR2 is YFSETQ. After removal of 1 base from V and 2 bases from J, the junction contained 8 bases not matched to a gene. This CDR3 is 17 amino acids long.

This clonotype came up many times. The chain employs TRBV12-3 or TRBV12-4 and TRBJ1-5; the match to TRBD1 covers 7 bases. After removal of 2 bases from V and 7 bases from J, the junction contained 5 bases not matched to a gene. The CDR3 is 14 amino acids. The CDR3 DNA sequence: TGTGCCAGCAGTTTATCAGGGGGTGGGCAGCCCCAGCATTTT. Translating it yields CASSLSGGGQPQHF.

This clonotype is medium-sized by share. The chain combines TRBV2 with TRBJ2-1; a possible D gene is TRBD2 (6 bases). CDR3 length: 12 residues. Germline loops: CDR1 SNHLY, CDR2 FYNNEI. V gave up 4 bases and J gave up 8 bases, with 9 bases separating them. The CDR3 loop reads CASSGGKDEQFF. The CDR3 DNA reads TGTGCCAGCAGTGGCGGGAAGGATGAGCAGTTCTTC.

This clonotype has only a few counts. The chain combines TRBV12-3 or TRBV12-4 with TRBJ1-2, with TRBD1 as a possible D gene (6 bases). The CDR3 loop spans 13 amino acids. V was trimmed by 8 bases and J by 6 bases, leaving 16 bases between them. As DNA, the CDR3 is TGTGCCAGCTTCACTCGGGGGCCACATGGCTACACCTTC. Protein: CASFTRGPHGYTF.

This clonotype was observed many times. The V and J genes are TRBV13 and TRBJ2-3, with TRBD1 as a possible D gene (7 bases). Germline-derived CDR1 and CDR2 are PRHDT and FYEKMQ (reference sequence). CDR3 length: 15 residues. Trimming removed 2 bases from V and 2 bases from J, with 11 bases in between. The CDR3 here is CASSLQGGPTDTQYF. For the CDR3, the DNA is TGTGCCAGCAGCTTACAGGGGGGTCCCACAGATACGCAGTATTTT.

Regarding this clonotype: One base away lies a much larger clone, so this may be a sequencing read error. This chain links TRBV14 with TRBJ2-5; possible D gene TRBD2, 5 bases. Germline V gives CDR1 SGHDN, CDR2 FVKESK. This CDR3 contains 13 residues. Written as DNA, the CDR3 is TGTGCCTGCAGCCAAGCTAGCAGCGAGACCCAGTACTTC. Its translation: CACSQASSETQYF.

This clonotype was seen ten or more times. V and J are TRBV20-1 and TRBJ2-1; 9 bases fit TRBD2. CDR1 and CDR2 (germline): DFQATT, SNEGSKA (reference sequence). Losses at the gene ends were 3 bases for V and 2 bases for J; bases not matched to a gene: 5. The CDR3 covers 15 residues. CDR3 amino acids: CSASEGTSPYNEQFF. Here the CDR3 DNA reads TGCAGTGCTAGCGAGGGGACTAGCCCCTACAATGAGCAGTTCTTC.

The chain couples TRBV3-1 to TRBJ1-6; a possible D gene is TRBD1 (6 bases). Trimming shortened V by 6 bases and J by 9 bases, and 12 bases separated the two germline ends. The CDR3 has 13 residues. Per germline, CDR1 LGHDT and CDR2 YNNKEL (reference sequence). As DNA, the CDR3 is TGTGCCAGCAGTCGGACAGAAATTTCACCCCTCCACTTT. It translates to CASSRTEISPLHF.

In this sample, this clonotype turned up a few times. This rearrangement joins TRBV12-5 to TRBJ2-7, with 9 bases lining up with TRBD2. The V gene end was trimmed by 0 bases and the J gene end by 2 bases; junction bases not matched to a gene: 17. The CDR3 consists of 20 residues. From germline, CDR1 is LGHNT and CDR2 FRNRAP. CDR3 protein: CASGLVRPAGGGRGTYEQYF. CDR3 coding DNA: TGTGCTAGTGGTTTGGTACGTCCAGCGGGAGGAGGACGGGGTACCTACGAGCAGTACTTC.

V and J are TRBV27 and TRBJ2-7; the match to TRBD2 covers 9 bases. The CDR3 length is 16 residues. Germline CDR1 and CDR2: MNHEY and SMNVEV (reference sequence). The junction had 12 bases not matched to a gene; V was cut back by 7 bases and J by 2 bases. CDR3 in DNA: TGTGCCAGCACCCCCAGGGTAGCGGGAGTTCCCTACGAGCAGTACTTC. It encodes CASTPRVAGVPYEQYF.

V and J are TRBV12-3 or TRBV12-4 and TRBJ2-1; D may be TRBD1 (6 bases). CDR3 length: 15 amino acids. Trimming pared 6 bases from V and 6 bases from J, leaving 18 bases between. The CDR3: CASRSYRDTTNEQFF. The DNA of the CDR3 is TGTGCCAGCAGATCATACAGGGATACCACCAATGAGCAGTTCTTC.

This chain links TRBV12-3 or TRBV12-4 with TRBJ2-2; 11 bases are a match to TRBD2. V shed 1 base, J shed 9 bases, and the junction held 10 bases outside the gene matches. CDR3 length: 17 amino acids. Written as DNA, the CDR3 is TGTGCCAGCAGTTTAGAAAGATGGCTAGCGGGAGGAAGGGAGCTGTTTTTT. Its translation: CASSLERWLAGGRELFF.

The V and J genes are TRBV4-2 and TRBJ2-7, with 13 nucleotides matching TRBD2. The germline gives CDR1 LGHNA, CDR2 YNFKEQ. The CDR3 consists of 16 residues. Trimming took 5 bases from V and 2 from J; bases not matched to a gene: 6. In DNA, the CDR3 is TGTGCCAGCAGCAGACGTGGGACTAGCGGGACCTACGAGCAGTACTTC. It is translated as CASSRRGTSGTYEQYF.